This is a list of T cell receptor beta chains from one sample in a study of patients with pleural tuberculosis. MiXCR, applied by TCRdb to the reads, yields one record per CDR3 protein. The data contain approximately 50,000 distinct CDR3 sequences, less than 8% of them singletons. The receptors originated from a human donor with pleural tuberculosis. Each CDR3 is given with its conserved first and last residue. Each record gives: D gene, V gene, CDR3 length, J gene, clone size, CDR3 protein, CDR3 DNA. D genes are given only for firm matches. Clone size is not always given. Where it is, it says once, few, many or a class for expanded clones.

D gene: NA; V gene: TRBV20-1; CDR3 length: 15; J gene: TRBJ1-2; clone size: many; CDR3 protein: CSASRRTVASYGYTF; CDR3 DNA: TGCAGTGCTAGTCGACGGACGGTCGCTAGCTATGGCTACACCTTC
D gene: NA; V gene: TRBV5-1; CDR3 length: 16; J gene: TRBJ1-1; clone size: many; CDR3 protein: CASSGLWDGLNTEAFF; CDR3 DNA: TGCGCCAGCAGCGGTCTGTGGGACGGTTTGAACACTGAAGCTTTCTTT
D gene: TRBD2; V gene: TRBV20-1; CDR3 length: 14; J gene: TRBJ2-3; clone size: many; CDR3 protein: CSASNREGRDTQYF; CDR3 DNA: TGCAGTGCTAGTAATCGGGAGGGCCGGGATACGCAGTATTTT
D gene: NA; V gene: TRBV3-1; CDR3 length: 11; J gene: TRBJ1-1; clone size: many; CDR3 protein: CASSQEGVTFF; CDR3 DNA: TGTGCCAGCAGCCAAGAAGGGGTAACTTTCTTT
D gene: TRBD1; V gene: TRBV29-1; CDR3 length: 12; J gene: TRBJ1-2; clone size: few; CDR3 protein: CSAEQGSGGYTF; CDR3 DNA: TGCAGCGCGGAACAGGGGTCTGGTGGCTACACCTTC
D gene: NA; V gene: TRBV19; CDR3 length: 15; J gene: TRBJ2-5; clone size: NA; CDR3 protein: CASMPGHLYQETQYF; CDR3 DNA: TGTGCCAGTATGCCCGGACACTTGTACCAAGAGACCCAGTACTTC
D gene: NA; V gene: TRBV14; CDR3 length: 15; J gene: TRBJ2-7; clone size: NA; CDR3 protein: CASSQEGLRVYEQYF; CDR3 DNA: TGTGCCAGCAGCCAAGAAGGGTTGAGGGTATACGAGCAGTACTTC
D gene: NA; V gene: TRBV12-3/TRBV12-4; CDR3 length: 14; J gene: TRBJ1-3; clone size: many; CDR3 protein: CASSQNRAGNTIYF; CDR3 DNA: TGTGCCAGCAGTCAAAACAGGGCTGGAAACACCATATATTTT
D gene: NA; V gene: TRBV5-1; CDR3 length: 14; J gene: TRBJ1-1; clone size: many; CDR3 protein: CASSLWDMNTEAFF; CDR3 DNA: TGCGCCAGCAGCTTGTGGGACATGAACACTGAAGCTTTCTTT
D gene: NA; V gene: TRBV4-3; CDR3 length: 14; J gene: TRBJ1-4; clone size: many; CDR3 protein: CASSQTAGDEKLFF; CDR3 DNA: TGCGCCAGCAGCCAGACAGCTGGGGATGAAAAACTGTTTTTT
D gene: TRBD2; V gene: TRBV5-4; CDR3 length: 14; J gene: TRBJ2-1; clone size: many; CDR3 protein: CASSFIAGNNEQFF; CDR3 DNA: TGTGCCAGCAGTTTCATAGCGGGAAACAATGAGCAGTTCTTC
D gene: NA; V gene: TRBV29-1; CDR3 length: 12; J gene: TRBJ1-3; clone size: NA; CDR3 protein: CSVGEQGNTIYF; CDR3 DNA: TGCAGCGTCGGCGAACAGGGAAACACCATATATTTT
D gene: NA; V gene: TRBV20-1; CDR3 length: 15; J gene: TRBJ2-1; clone size: many; CDR3 protein: CSARDGGTPYNEQFF; CDR3 DNA: TGCAGTGCTAGAGATGGGGGGACACCTTACAATGAGCAGTTCTTC
D gene: NA; V gene: TRBV29-1; CDR3 length: 14; J gene: TRBJ2-3; clone size: many; CDR3 protein: CSVRERGGTDTQYF; CDR3 DNA: TGCAGCGTGAGGGAGAGGGGCGGCACAGATACGCAGTATTTT
D gene: NA; V gene: TRBV28; CDR3 length: 14; J gene: TRBJ2-5; clone size: many; CDR3 protein: CASSRKQGRETQYF; CDR3 DNA: TGTGCCAGCAGTCGTAAACAGGGTCGAGAGACCCAGTACTTC
D gene: TRBD2; V gene: TRBV4-2; CDR3 length: 17; J gene: TRBJ2-5; clone size: many; CDR3 protein: CASSPISGRASGETQYF; CDR3 DNA: TGTGCCAGCAGCCCAATTAGCGGGAGGGCCTCAGGAGAGACCCAGTACTTC
D gene: NA; V gene: TRBV6-2/TRBV6-3; CDR3 length: 12; J gene: TRBJ2-5; clone size: many; CDR3 protein: CASSYNGGRQYF; CDR3 DNA: TGTGCCAGCAGCTACAATGGGGGGCGGCAGTACTTC
D gene: NA; V gene: TRBV2; CDR3 length: 14; J gene: TRBJ2-3; clone size: NA; CDR3 protein: CASSEIPTADTQYF; CDR3 DNA: TGTGCCAGCAGTGAAATTCCGACCGCAGATACGCAGTATTTT
D gene: NA; V gene: TRBV9; CDR3 length: 15; J gene: TRBJ1-1; clone size: NA; CDR3 protein: CASSVIGGGGTEAFF; CDR3 DNA: TGTGCCAGCAGCGTAATCGGTGGGGGAGGAACTGAAGCTTTCTTT
D gene: TRBD2; V gene: TRBV28; CDR3 length: 15; J gene: TRBJ2-1; clone size: many; CDR3 protein: CASSFSGRWDSEQFF; CDR3 DNA: TGTGCCAGCAGTTTTAGCGGGAGATGGGATAGTGAGCAGTTCTTC
D gene: NA; V gene: TRBV5-1; CDR3 length: 13; J gene: TRBJ1-2; clone size: many; CDR3 protein: CASSLTQGYGYTF; CDR3 DNA: TGCGCCAGCAGCTTGACACAGGGCTATGGCTACACCTTC
D gene: TRBD2; V gene: TRBV28; CDR3 length: 15; J gene: TRBJ2-7; clone size: many; CDR3 protein: CASSSGTSVIYEQYF; CDR3 DNA: TGTGCCAGCAGTTCTGGGACTAGCGTAATCTACGAGCAGTACTTC
D gene: NA; V gene: TRBV13; CDR3 length: 18; J gene: TRBJ1-5; clone size: NA; CDR3 protein: CASSLGPFLGQSNQPQHF; CDR3 DNA: TGTGCCAGCAGCTTAGGTCCTTTTCTAGGTCAGAGCAATCAGCCCCAGCATTTT
D gene: TRBD1; V gene: TRBV6-1; CDR3 length: 14; J gene: TRBJ2-2; clone size: many; CDR3 protein: CASRGTGAPGELFF; CDR3 DNA: TGTGCCAGCAGAGGGACAGGGGCTCCCGGGGAGCTGTTTTTT
D gene: NA; V gene: TRBV28; CDR3 length: 16; J gene: TRBJ1-1; clone size: many; CDR3 protein: CASSLDGDNMNTEAFF; CDR3 DNA: TGTGCCAGCAGTTTAGATGGCGACAACATGAACACTGAAGCTTTCTTT
D gene: NA; V gene: TRBV19; CDR3 length: 14; J gene: TRBJ1-1; clone size: NA; CDR3 protein: CASSVTTTQTEAFF; CDR3 DNA: TGTGCCAGTAGTGTAACCACGACACAGACTGAAGCTTTCTTT
D gene: TRBD2; V gene: TRBV28; CDR3 length: 14; J gene: TRBJ2-1; clone size: many; CDR3 protein: CASSLSGRTNEQFF; CDR3 DNA: TGTGCCAGCAGTTTAAGCGGGAGAACCAATGAGCAGTTCTTC
D gene: NA; V gene: TRBV11-1; CDR3 length: 13; J gene: TRBJ1-1; clone size: many; CDR3 protein: CASSLWATTEAFF; CDR3 DNA: TGTGCCAGCAGCTTATGGGCAACCACTGAAGCTTTCTTT
D gene: NA; V gene: TRBV20-1; CDR3 length: 12; J gene: TRBJ2-1; clone size: many; CDR3 protein: CSALDTGNEQFF; CDR3 DNA: TGCAGTGCTCTGGACACCGGGAATGAGCAGTTCTTC
D gene: TRBD2; V gene: TRBV11-1; CDR3 length: 16; J gene: TRBJ2-7; clone size: many; CDR3 protein: CASSLGLAGANYEQYF; CDR3 DNA: TGTGCCAGCAGCTTAGGACTAGCGGGAGCTAACTACGAGCAGTACTTC
D gene: TRBD1; V gene: TRBV30; CDR3 length: 15; J gene: TRBJ1-3; clone size: NA; CDR3 protein: CAWTGTGYAGNTIYF; CDR3 DNA: TGTGCCTGGACCGGGACAGGGTATGCTGGAAACACCATATATTTT
D gene: NA; V gene: TRBV19; CDR3 length: 12; J gene: TRBJ1-1; clone size: many; CDR3 protein: CASSMGRAEAFF; CDR3 DNA: TGTGCCAGTAGTATGGGCAGGGCTGAAGCTTTCTTT
D gene: TRBD1; V gene: TRBV11-1; CDR3 length: 14; J gene: TRBJ1-6; clone size: many; CDR3 protein: CASRQDRDNSPLHF; CDR3 DNA: TGTGCCAGCAGACAGGACAGGGATAATTCACCCCTCCACTTT
D gene: NA; V gene: TRBV15; CDR3 length: 14; J gene: TRBJ2-5; clone size: many; CDR3 protein: CATSRDLGTETQYF; CDR3 DNA: TGTGCCACCAGCAGAGATCTTGGGACCGAGACCCAGTACTTC
D gene: NA; V gene: TRBV20-1; CDR3 length: 13; J gene: TRBJ2-3; clone size: many; CDR3 protein: CSAKRAITDTQYF; CDR3 DNA: TGCAGTGCTAAGCGTGCAATCACAGATACGCAGTATTTT
D gene: TRBD1; V gene: TRBV20-1; CDR3 length: 15; J gene: TRBJ2-7; clone size: NA; CDR3 protein: CSARGDRGGRGEQYF; CDR3 DNA: TGCAGTGCTAGAGGGGACAGGGGAGGGAGGGGCGAGCAGTACTTC
D gene: TRBD1; V gene: TRBV12-3/TRBV12-4; CDR3 length: 16; J gene: TRBJ2-5; clone size: many; CDR3 protein: CASSLRDRNYQETQYF; CDR3 DNA: TGTGCCAGCAGTTTAAGGGACAGAAATTACCAAGAGACCCAGTACTTC